This TCR beta chain was observed in a study of T cells in Graves' hyperthyroidism and ophthalmopathy. Subjects with ophthalmopathy showed a Clinical Activity Score no lower than 3, a NOSPECS grade no lower than 4, and a duration shorter than 3 months. This clonotype was observed at least ten times. Its antigen is not known. RNA transcripts were the template for amplifying TCR beta CDR3 regions. First-round RT-PCR with HTBI primers amplified the TCR CDR3 region. TCRdb re-called the multiplex PCR reads through MiXCR, storing one row per CDR3 protein. The sample holds 250,000 or so distinct CDR3 sequences, 16% seen once. CDR3 length: 19 residues. The V segment lost 2 bases and the J segment 2 bases; nucleotides outside the gene matches: 12. Germline lookup yields CDR1 SNHLY and CDR2 FYNNEI. Study-wide results and limits: Most expanded thyroid clonotypes above 0.001 also appeared in blood.

The sequencing sample was made of blood. The receptor's source is a woman between 18 and 29 years old with Graves' ophthalmopathy. The J gene is TRBJ1-5, the V gene TRBV2, with 10 bases that match TRBD1. Written as DNA, the CDR3 is TGTGCCAGCAGTGAAAGTTTGGACAGGGGGGGATGGGGCAATCAGCCCCAGCATTTT. Translating gives CASSESLDRGGWGNQPQHF.